One sample yielded the 31 T cell receptor beta chains listed below, sequenced in a study of shared clonotypes between healthy human individuals. TCRdb's copy holds only in-frame clones and misses some; the assay was immunoSEQ multiplex PCR. The sample includes approximately 2,000,000 clones, approximately 90% of them seen just once. Sample: naive CD4+ T cells from PBMCs. Subset defined: CD45RA+ positively selected. These receptors were collected from a man aged 18 to 29 in good health. Some clones in this sample may be carry-over from other donors' samples.

The V gene is TRBV2, the J gene TRBJ1-1; D possibly corresponds to TRBD1 (5 bases). The germline V gene has CDR1 SNHLY and CDR2 FYNNEI. V was shortened by 8 bases and J by 1 base, with 17 bases between the two germline ends. The CDR3 spans 15 residues. CDR3 region: CASRAPDGGNTEAFF. The CDR3 DNA reads TGTGCCAGCCGAGCACCGGACGGGGGGAACACTGAAGCTTTCTTT.

The V and J genes are TRBV18 and TRBJ1-1; D uncertain. This CDR3 spans 12 amino acids. V lost 4 bases and J lost 4, with 7 bases in between. CDR1 KGHSH and CDR2 LQKENI come from the germline V gene. CDR3 sequence: CASSQGPTEAFF. CDR3 in DNA: TGTGCCAGCTCACAGGGTCCCACTGAAGCTTTCTTT.

This clone was observed a single time. The chain uses TRBV19 and TRBJ2-7, with a weak D call TRBD2 (6 bases). V lost 3 bases, J lost 4 bases, and 10 bases lay in between. Germline V gives CDR1 LNHDA, CDR2 SQIVND (reference sequence). This CDR3 is built from 13 residues. The CDR3 here is CASSISTRYEQYF. CDR3 nucleotides: TGTGCCAGTAGTATTTCGACTAGGTACGAGCAGTACTTC.

The chain recombines TRBV7-8 with TRBJ1-6, with D maybe TRBD1 (5 bases). The CDR3 runs to 16 residues. V was clipped by 0 bases and J by 7 bases, with 13 bases between them. Germline CDR1 reads SGHVS; CDR2 reads FQNEAQ. This CDR3 is CASSLALRRGNSPLHF. CDR3 DNA sequence: TGTGCCAGCAGCTTAGCGCTTCGGAGGGGAAATTCACCCCTCCACTTT.

This rearrangement joins TRBV15 to TRBJ2-2; 7 bases fit TRBD2. CDR1 is LNHNV and CDR2 is YYDKDF in the germline V gene (reference sequence). V was pared by 1 base and J by 2 bases, with 13 bases of the junction left unmatched. This CDR3 has 19 residues. The CDR3 DNA reads as TGTGCCACCAGCAGAGGCGTTGGACTAGGATCCCGTAACACCGGGGAGCTGTTTTTT. This gives the protein CATSRGVGLGSRNTGELFF. The entire variable domain, with the rest obtained from reference TRBV15 and TRBJ2-2, is as follows: DAMVIQNPRYQVTQFGKPVTLSCSQTLNHNVMYWYQQKSSQAPKLLFHYYDKDFNNEADTPDNFQSRRPNTSFCFLDIRSPGLGDTAMYLCATSRGVGLGSRNTGELFFGEGSRLTVL.

CDR3 sequence (DNA): TGTGCCTGGAGTCTAGGGACAGGGCGGACAGATACGCAGTATTTT. It translates to CAWSLGTGRTDTQYF. This chain links TRBV30 with TRBJ2-3; 9 nucleotides agree with TRBD1. CDR3 size: 15 residues. Germline V CDR1 and CDR2: GTSNPN, SVGIG (reference sequence). Losses at the gene ends were 2 bases for V and 3 bases for J; bases not matched to a gene: 6.

The chain carries TRBV16 and TRBJ1-4; possible D gene TRBD1, 6 bases. The CDR3 length is 16 residues. The V end was cut by 4 bases, the J end by 8 bases, with 20 bases between. Germline CDR1 and CDR2: KGHSY and FQNENV. This CDR3 is CASSPFRGPGEEKLFF. Here the CDR3 DNA reads TGTGCCAGCAGCCCTTTTAGGGGCCCAGGGGAAGAAAAACTGTTTTTT.

The chain recombines TRBV29-1 with TRBJ2-7; 11 positions match TRBD2. Germline trimming cut 7 bases from V and 3 bases from J; bases unmatched to any gene: 8. The CDR3 consists of 14 residues. The V gene's germline CDR1 is SQVTM and CDR2 ANQGSEA. As DNA, the CDR3 is TGCAGCGAGGACCGGGGACTAGCGGACTACGAGCAGTACTTC. It encodes CSEDRGLADYEQYF.

This clone appeared a few times. Distinct nucleotide sequences in the sample also encode this CDR3. The V and J genes are TRBV28 and TRBJ1-5; no reliable D call. Per the germline V gene, CDR1 is MDHEN and CDR2 is SYDVKM. Deletions cut 5 bases from V and 6 bases from J, with 5 bases between. The CDR3 sequence is 11 residues long. The CDR3 loop is CASSIGQPQHF. In DNA, the CDR3 is TGTGCCAGCAGTATTGGTCAGCCCCAGCATTTT.

The chain links TRBV5-6 to TRBJ2-5; D perhaps matches TRBD2 (5 bases). This CDR3 contains 14 residues. Between the trimmed V and J ends, which lost 0 bases and 7 bases, there was a span of 13 bases. Looked up from germline, CDR1 is SGHDT and CDR2 is YYEEEE. The CDR3 is CASSLGPGMGTQYF. As DNA, the CDR3 is TGTGCCAGCAGCTTGGGCCCGGGGATGGGGACCCAGTACTTC.

This chain uses TRBV4-3 with TRBJ2-5, with TRBD1 matching 11 bases. Trimming removed 2 bases from V and 4 bases from J; junction bases left unmatched: 15. This CDR3 is 19 amino acids long. The germline CDR1 and CDR2 sequences are LGHNA and YSLEER. The CDR3 DNA is TGCGCCAGCAGCCAATACCCTCCAGGACAGGGGGCTTTGGTAGAGACCCAGTACTTC. As protein: CASSQYPPGQGALVETQYF.

J is TRBJ1-2 and V is TRBV10-3; D gene ambiguous. CDR3 length: 14 residues. V dropped 0 bases and J dropped 1 base, with 6 bases sitting between them. Per the germline V gene, CDR1 is ENHRY and CDR2 is SYGVKD. The CDR3 nucleotides read TGTGCCATCAGTGAGTCGGCTCTTAACTATGGCTACACCTTC. Its translation is CAISESALNYGYTF.

The chain links TRBV6-5 to TRBJ2-7, with 7 bases matching TRBD1. Looked up from germline, CDR1 is MNHEY and CDR2 is SVGAGI. V dropped 0 bases and J dropped 1; count of bases not matched to a gene: 6. This CDR3 is built from 16 residues. CDR3 amino acids: CASSYSNRGKSYEQYF. CDR3 coding DNA: TGTGCCAGCAGTTACTCGAACAGGGGAAAGTCCTACGAGCAGTACTTC.

The gene calls are TRBV10-3 and TRBJ2-5, with 8 bases aligning to TRBD1. V gave up 0 bases and J gave up 5 bases; unmatched junction bases: 2. CDR3 length equals 14 residues. CDR1 and CDR2 from the germline V gene are ENHRY and SYGVKD. CDR3 in amino acids: CAISESTGAETQYF. CDR3 DNA sequence: TGTGCCATCAGTGAGTCGACAGGGGCGGAGACCCAGTACTTC.

The V gene is TRBV4-3, the J gene TRBJ2-5, with D perhaps matching TRBD1 or TRBD2 (5 bases each). The ends were cut back, 6 bases at V and 5 bases at J, with 13 bases in the middle. CDR3 length equals 13 residues. Germline V gives CDR1 LGHNA, CDR2 YSLEER. The CDR3: CASSSSWGETQYF. The CDR3 coding sequence is TGCGCCAGCAGTTCCTCTTGGGGGGAGACCCAGTACTTC.

The J gene is TRBJ1-1, the V gene TRBV19; TRBD1 aligns across 7 bases. The germline gives CDR1 LNHDA, CDR2 SQIVND (reference sequence). Losses at the gene ends were 3 bases for V and 6 bases for J; bases not matched to a gene: 1. The CDR3 length is 12 residues. The CDR3 DNA sequence: TGTGCCAGTAGTATCGGGACAGCTGAAGCTTTCTTT. The encoded protein is CASSIGTAEAFF.

This sequence joins TRBV27 and TRBJ1-4; D gene ambiguous. Germline V gene data show CDR1 as MNHEY and CDR2 as SMNVEV (reference sequence). This CDR3 has 16 residues. Trimming left V 6 bases short and J 4 bases short, with 18 bases between. The CDR3 loop is CASSPNWQVDNEKLFF. For the CDR3, the DNA is TGTGCCAGCAGCCCTAATTGGCAGGTGGATAATGAAAAACTGTTTTTT.

The chain joins TRBV5-6 to TRBJ1-2, with unresolved D. V lost 1 base and J lost 0, with 10 bases in between. Germline CDR1 and CDR2: SGHDT and YYEEEE. The CDR3 spans 15 residues. CDR3 DNA: TGTGCCAGCAGCTTGTCGCCTATAGCTAACTATGGCTACACCTTC. Translating gives CASSLSPIANYGYTF.

The chain links TRBV11-3 to TRBJ2-3, with D perhaps given as TRBD1 or TRBD2 (5 bases each). CDR1 SGHNT and CDR2 YENEEA come from the germline V gene. The CDR3 has 13 residues. The V and J ends lost 0 bases and 8 bases respectively, with 9 bases between them. The CDR3 spells CASSLDRGGTQYF. The CDR3 nucleotides are TGTGCCAGCAGCTTAGATCGTGGGGGTACGCAGTATTTT.

The rearrangement joins TRBV10-3 to TRBJ1-1, with 9 bases aligning to TRBD1. Germline CDR1 reads ENHRY; CDR2 reads SYGVKD. Germline trimming cut 2 bases from V and 5 bases from J; bases unmatched to any gene: 6. This CDR3 has 15 amino acids. CDR3 residues: CAISEAGTGSTEAFF. The CDR3 nucleotides read TGTGCCATCAGTGAGGCCGGGACAGGGAGTACTGAAGCTTTCTTT.

In DNA form, the CDR3 reads TGCGCCAGCAGAAAAACAGGAACCTATGGCTACACCTTC. Translating it yields CASRKTGTYGYTF. The chain couples TRBV4-1 to TRBJ1-2; tentative D call: TRBD1 (5 bases). V lost 6 bases and J 4 bases, leaving 12 bases between the germline ends. This CDR3 has 13 residues. Germline CDR1 MGHRA, CDR2 YSYEKL.

V gene TRBV2 combines with J gene TRBJ2-5, with D unclear. The length of the CDR3 is 13 residues. Germline values: CDR1 SNHLY, CDR2 FYNNEI. Trimming left V 6 bases short and J 1 base short, with 9 bases between. CDR3 bases: TGTGCCAGCAGCGACGGGTCCCAAGAGACCCAGTACTTC. It translates to CASSDGSQETQYF.

This chain connects TRBV5-4 to TRBJ2-5, with a tentative D call TRBD1 (7 bases). The CDR3 length is 15 residues. Germline V CDR1 and CDR2: SGHNT, YYREEE (reference sequence). V dropped 4 bases and J dropped 4 bases, with 17 bases sitting between them. CDR3 sequence: CASSPRQGGGETQYF. CDR3 DNA: TGTGCCAGCAGCCCTAGACAGGGAGGAGGAGAGACCCAGTACTTC.

The chain carries TRBV5-1 and TRBJ2-7; D is undetermined. Between the trimmed V and J ends, which lost 4 bases and 3 bases, there was a span of 20 bases. The CDR3 sequence is 16 residues long. The germline V gene encodes CDR1 SGHRS and CDR2 YFSETQ. The CDR3 sequence is CASSTPTPNPVYEQYF. CDR3 in DNA: TGCGCCAGCAGCACTCCGACACCGAACCCAGTCTACGAGCAGTACTTC.

Only one count was recorded for this clone. The V gene is TRBV7-3, the J gene TRBJ2-2, with unresolved D. Deletions cut 2 bases from V and 3 bases from J, with 4 bases between. CDR1 is SGHTA and CDR2 is FQGTGA in the germline V gene. The CDR3 has 13 amino acids. The CDR3 region is CASSLADTGELFF. DNA for the CDR3: TGTGCCAGCAGCTTAGCGGACACCGGGGAGCTGTTTTTT. The entire variable domain, with the rest obtained from reference TRBV7-3 and TRBJ2-2, is as follows: GAGVSQTPSNKVTEKGKYVELRCDPISGHTALYWYRQSLGQGPEFLIYFQGTGAADDSGLPNDRFFAVRPEGSVSTLKIQRTERGDSAVYLCASSLADTGELFFGEGSRLTVL.

This rearrangement joins TRBV5-5 to TRBJ2-6; 9 bases agree with TRBD1. Germline CDR1 reads SGHKS; CDR2 reads YYEKEE (reference sequence). V gave up 0 bases and J gave up 0 bases; unmatched junction bases: 7. The CDR3 loop spans 19 amino acids. The CDR3 region has the DNA TGTGCCAGCAGCTTGGGGTCCGGGACAGGGTACTCTGGGGCCAACGTCCTGACTTTC. Protein: CASSLGSGTGYSGANVLTF.

The gene calls are TRBV5-1 and TRBJ1-2; D remains ambiguous. Germline CDR1 and CDR2: SGHRS and YFSETQ. The V end lost 4 bases, the J end lost 5 bases, and 9 bases lay between the germline ends. This CDR3 has 12 amino acids. CDR3 nucleotides: TGCGCCAGCAGCATGGACCTATATGGCTACACCTTC. Translating gives CASSMDLYGYTF.

The V call is TRBV7-2, the J call TRBJ2-7; D is uncertain. CDR3 length equals 14 residues. V was trimmed by 1 base and J by 6 bases, leaving 13 bases between them. The germline gives CDR1 SGHTA, CDR2 FQGNSA. The CDR3 protein is CASSLGGDSSEQYF. The CDR3 nucleotides read TGTGCCAGCAGCTTAGGCGGCGACTCAAGCGAGCAGTACTTC.

The J gene is TRBJ2-2, the V gene TRBV5-6; 7 bases align to TRBD2. In germline, CDR1 is SGHDT, CDR2 YYEEEE. V shed 0 bases, J shed 0 bases, and the junction held 11 bases outside the gene matches. This CDR3 region has 19 residues. The CDR3: CASSLAPFWSGANTGELFF. The CDR3 DNA is TGTGCCAGCAGCTTGGCCCCCTTTTGGAGCGGGGCGAACACCGGGGAGCTGTTTTTT.

This chain joins TRBV5-1 and TRBJ2-3; TRBD2 matches 9 bases. The germline V gene has CDR1 SGHRS and CDR2 YFSETQ. V shed 0 bases and J 2 bases; nucleotides not matched to a gene: 4. The CDR3 spans 16 residues. The chain's CDR3 is CASSLGIAGDTDTQYF. CDR3 DNA: TGCGCCAGCAGCTTGGGCATAGCGGGAGACACAGATACGCAGTATTTT.

A word on this clone: Different DNA sequences within this sample yield the same CDR3. This rearrangement joins TRBV11-2 to TRBJ2-7; TRBD1 aligns across 12 bases. This CDR3 has 15 amino acids. The trim removed 3 bases at V and 7 bases at J, leaving 7 bases unmatched. Germline CDR1 and CDR2: SGHAT and FQNNGV. The CDR3 DNA follows: TGTGCCAGCAGCTTCTCCGGGACAGGGGGCTATGAGCAGTACTTC. This codes for CASSFSGTGGYEQYF.